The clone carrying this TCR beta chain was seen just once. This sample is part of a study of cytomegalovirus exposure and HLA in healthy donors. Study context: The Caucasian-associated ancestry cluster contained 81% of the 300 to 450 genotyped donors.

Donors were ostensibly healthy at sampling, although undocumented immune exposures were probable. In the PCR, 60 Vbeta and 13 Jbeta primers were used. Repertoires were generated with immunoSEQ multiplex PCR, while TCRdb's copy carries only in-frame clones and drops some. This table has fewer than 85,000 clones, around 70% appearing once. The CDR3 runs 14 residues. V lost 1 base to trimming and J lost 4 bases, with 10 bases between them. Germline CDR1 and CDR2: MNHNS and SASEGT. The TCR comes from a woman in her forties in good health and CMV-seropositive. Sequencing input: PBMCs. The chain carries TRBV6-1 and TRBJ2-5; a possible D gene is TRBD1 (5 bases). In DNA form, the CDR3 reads TGTGCCAGCAGTGAAGGGCTGGGGCCAGAGACCCAGTACTTC. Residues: CASSEGLGPETQYF.